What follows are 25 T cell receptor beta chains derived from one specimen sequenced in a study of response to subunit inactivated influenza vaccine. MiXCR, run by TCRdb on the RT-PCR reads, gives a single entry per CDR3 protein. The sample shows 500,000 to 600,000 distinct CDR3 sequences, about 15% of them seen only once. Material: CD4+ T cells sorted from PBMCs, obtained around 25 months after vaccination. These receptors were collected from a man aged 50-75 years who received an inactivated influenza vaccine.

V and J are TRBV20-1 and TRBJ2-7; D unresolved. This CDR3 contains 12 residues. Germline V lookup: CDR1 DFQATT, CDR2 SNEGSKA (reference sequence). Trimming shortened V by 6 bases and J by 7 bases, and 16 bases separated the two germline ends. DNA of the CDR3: TGCAGTGCCCGCGTTTCAGGAGTTGAGCAGTACTTC. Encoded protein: CSARVSGVEQYF.

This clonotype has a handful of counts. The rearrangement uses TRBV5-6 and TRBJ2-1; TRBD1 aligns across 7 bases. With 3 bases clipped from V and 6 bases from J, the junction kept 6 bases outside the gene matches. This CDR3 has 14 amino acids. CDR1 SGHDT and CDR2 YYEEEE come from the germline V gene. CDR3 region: CASSWGQKRNEQFF. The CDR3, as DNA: TGTGCCAGCAGCTGGGGACAGAAACGCAATGAGCAGTTCTTC.

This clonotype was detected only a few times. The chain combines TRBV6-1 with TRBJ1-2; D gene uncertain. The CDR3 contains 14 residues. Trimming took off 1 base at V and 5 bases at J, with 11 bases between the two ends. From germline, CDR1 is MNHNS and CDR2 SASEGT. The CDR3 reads CASSEDGRTYGYTF. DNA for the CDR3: TGTGCCAGCAGTGAAGACGGGAGAACTTATGGCTACACCTTC.

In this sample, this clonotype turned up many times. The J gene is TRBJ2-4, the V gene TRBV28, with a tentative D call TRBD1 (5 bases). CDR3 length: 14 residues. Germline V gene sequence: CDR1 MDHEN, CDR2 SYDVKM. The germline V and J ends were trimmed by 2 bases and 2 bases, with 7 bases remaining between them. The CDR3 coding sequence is TGTGCCAGCAGTTTAGCAGGGACCAAAAACATTCAGTACTTC. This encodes CASSLAGTKNIQYF.

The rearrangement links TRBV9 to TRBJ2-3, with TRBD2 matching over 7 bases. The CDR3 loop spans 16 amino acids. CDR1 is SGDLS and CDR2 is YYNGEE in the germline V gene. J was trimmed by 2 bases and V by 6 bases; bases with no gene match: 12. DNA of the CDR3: TGTGCCAGCACCCCCGGACGGACTAGAGACACAGATACGCAGTATTTT. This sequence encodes CASTPGRTRDTDTQYF. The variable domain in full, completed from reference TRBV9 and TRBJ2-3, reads DSGVTQTPKHLITATGQRVTLRCSPRSGDLSVYWYQQSLDQGLQFLIQYYNGEERAKGNILERFSAQQFPDLHSELNLSSLELGDSALYFCASTPGRTRDTDTQYFGPGTRLTVL.

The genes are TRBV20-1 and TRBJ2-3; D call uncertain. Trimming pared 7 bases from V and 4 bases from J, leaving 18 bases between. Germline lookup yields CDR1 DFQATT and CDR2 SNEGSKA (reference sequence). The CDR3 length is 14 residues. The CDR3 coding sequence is TGCAGTGGTCTCAGGCCCAACCCCGCAGATACGCAGTATTTT. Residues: CSGLRPNPADTQYF.

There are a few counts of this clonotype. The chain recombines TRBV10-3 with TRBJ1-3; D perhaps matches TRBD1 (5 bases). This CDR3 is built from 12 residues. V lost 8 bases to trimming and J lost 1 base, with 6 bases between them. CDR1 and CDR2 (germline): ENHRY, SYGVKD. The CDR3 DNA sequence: TGTGCCATCCAGGGTTCTGGAAACACCATATATTTT. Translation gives CAIQGSGNTIYF.

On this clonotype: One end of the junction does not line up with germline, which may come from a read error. CDR3 protein: CCARTTRRAGMNTEAFF. The CDR3 DNA sequence: TGCTGTGCTAGAACTACTCGAAGGGCGGGGATGAACACTGAAGCTTTCTTT. The chain employs TRBV20-1 and TRBJ1-1; no definite D call. Germline V gives CDR1 DFQATT, CDR2 SNEGSKA (reference sequence). The CDR3 extends over 17 amino acids.

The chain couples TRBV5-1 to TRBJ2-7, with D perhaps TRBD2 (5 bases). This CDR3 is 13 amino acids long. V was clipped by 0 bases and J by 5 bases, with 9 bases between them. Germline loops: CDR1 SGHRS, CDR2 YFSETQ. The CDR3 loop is CASSLDSGNEQYF. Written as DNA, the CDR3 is TGCGCCAGCAGCTTGGACTCCGGGAACGAGCAGTACTTC.

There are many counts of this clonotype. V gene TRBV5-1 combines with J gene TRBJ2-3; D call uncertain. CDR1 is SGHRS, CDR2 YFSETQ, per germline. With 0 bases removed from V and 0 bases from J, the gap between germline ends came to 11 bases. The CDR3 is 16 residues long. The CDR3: CASSLASGASTDTQYF. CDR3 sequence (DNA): TGCGCCAGCAGCTTGGCTTCGGGCGCTAGCACAGATACGCAGTATTTT.

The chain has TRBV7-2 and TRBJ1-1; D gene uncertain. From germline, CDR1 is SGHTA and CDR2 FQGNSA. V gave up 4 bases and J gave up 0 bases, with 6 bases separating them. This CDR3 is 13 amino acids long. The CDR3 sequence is CASSSVVNTEAFF. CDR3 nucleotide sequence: TGTGCCAGCAGCTCTGTAGTGAACACTGAAGCTTTCTTT.

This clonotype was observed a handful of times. The CDR3 region has the DNA TGTGCCAGCAGCTTAAACGGGGGGGTTAGCGGGGAGCTGTTTTTT. It codes for CASSLNGGVSGELFF. The V call is TRBV7-2, the J call TRBJ2-2, with 8 bases matching TRBD2. Per germline, CDR1 SGHTA and CDR2 FQGNSA. This CDR3 has 15 amino acids. J was trimmed by 7 bases and V by 2 bases; bases with no gene match: 6.

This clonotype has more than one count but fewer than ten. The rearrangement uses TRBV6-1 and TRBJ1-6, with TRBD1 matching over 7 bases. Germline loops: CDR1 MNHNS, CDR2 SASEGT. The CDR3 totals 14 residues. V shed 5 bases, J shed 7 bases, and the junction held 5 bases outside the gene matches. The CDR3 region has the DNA TGTGCCAGCAGTCTCCCAGGGGGAAATTCACCCCTCCACTTT. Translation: CASSLPGGNSPLHF.

The CDR3 bases are TGTGCCAGCAGTGGACTAACCGGGCGGGAGACCCAGTACTTC. This codes for CASSGLTGRETQYF. The V gene is TRBV2, the J gene TRBJ2-5, with a tentative D call TRBD2 (5 bases). Trimming took 4 bases from V and 5 from J, leaving 14 bases between them. The CDR3 sequence is 14 residues long. CDR1 and CDR2 from the germline V gene are SNHLY and FYNNEI.

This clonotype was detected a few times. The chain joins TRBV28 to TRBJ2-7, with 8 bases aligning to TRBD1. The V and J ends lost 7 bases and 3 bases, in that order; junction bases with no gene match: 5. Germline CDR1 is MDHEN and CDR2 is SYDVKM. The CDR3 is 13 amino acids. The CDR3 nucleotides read TGTGCCAGCAAGGGGACAGGCTACTACGAGCAGTACTTC. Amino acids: CASKGTGYYEQYF.

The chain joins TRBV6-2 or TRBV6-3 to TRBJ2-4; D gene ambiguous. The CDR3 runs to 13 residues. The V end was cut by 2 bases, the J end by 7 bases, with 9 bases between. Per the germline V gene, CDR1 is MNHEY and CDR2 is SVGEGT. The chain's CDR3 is CASSYGRYNIQYF. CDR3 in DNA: TGTGCCAGCAGTTACGGACGGTATAACATTCAGTACTTC.

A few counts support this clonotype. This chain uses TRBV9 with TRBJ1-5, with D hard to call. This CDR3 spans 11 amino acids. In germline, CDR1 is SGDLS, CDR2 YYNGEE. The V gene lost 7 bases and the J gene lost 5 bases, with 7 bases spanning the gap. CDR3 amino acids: CASGRDQPQHF. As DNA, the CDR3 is TGTGCCAGCGGGCGGGATCAGCCCCAGCATTTT.

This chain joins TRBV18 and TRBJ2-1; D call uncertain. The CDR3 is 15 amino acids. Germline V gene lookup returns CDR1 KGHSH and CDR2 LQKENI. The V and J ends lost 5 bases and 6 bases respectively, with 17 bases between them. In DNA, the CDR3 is TGTGCCAGCTCAACTGGGGTATTGTCATCCAATGAGCAGTTCTTC. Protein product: CASSTGVLSSNEQFF.

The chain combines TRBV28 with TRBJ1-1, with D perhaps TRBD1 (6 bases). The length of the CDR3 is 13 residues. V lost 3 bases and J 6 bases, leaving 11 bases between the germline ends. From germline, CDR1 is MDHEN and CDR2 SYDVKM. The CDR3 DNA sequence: TGTGCCAGCAGTTTCACAGGACAGTCTGAAGCTTTCTTT. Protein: CASSFTGQSEAFF.

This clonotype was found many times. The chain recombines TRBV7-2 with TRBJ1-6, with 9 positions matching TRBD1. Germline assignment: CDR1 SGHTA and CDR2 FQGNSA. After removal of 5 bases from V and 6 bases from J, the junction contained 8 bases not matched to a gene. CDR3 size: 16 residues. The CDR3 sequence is CASSKRGQGINSPLHF. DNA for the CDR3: TGTGCCAGCAGCAAAAGGGGACAGGGTATTAATTCACCCCTCCACTTT.

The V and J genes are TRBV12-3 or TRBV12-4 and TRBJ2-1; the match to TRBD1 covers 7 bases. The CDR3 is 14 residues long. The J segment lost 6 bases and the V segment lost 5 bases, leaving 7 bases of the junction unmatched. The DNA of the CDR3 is TGTGCCAGCAGTCCCTCACAGGGGCGCAATGAGCAGTTCTTC. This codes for CASSPSQGRNEQFF.

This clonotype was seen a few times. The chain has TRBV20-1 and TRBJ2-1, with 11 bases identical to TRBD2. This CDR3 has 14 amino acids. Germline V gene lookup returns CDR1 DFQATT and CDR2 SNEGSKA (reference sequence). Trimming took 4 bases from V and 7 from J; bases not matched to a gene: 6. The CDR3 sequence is CSATSSGRGNEQFF. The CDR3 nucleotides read TGCAGTGCTACCAGTAGCGGGAGGGGTAATGAGCAGTTCTTC.

DNA for the CDR3: TGTGCCAGCAGTTTAGGAGGGACCGTCCTAAGGAATTCACCCCTCCACTTT. Protein: CASSLGGTVLRNSPLHF. The rearrangement joins TRBV12-3 or TRBV12-4 to TRBJ1-6; tentative D call: TRBD1 (5 bases). Trimming shortened V by 1 base and J by 7 bases, and 17 bases separated the two germline ends. This CDR3 contains 17 residues.

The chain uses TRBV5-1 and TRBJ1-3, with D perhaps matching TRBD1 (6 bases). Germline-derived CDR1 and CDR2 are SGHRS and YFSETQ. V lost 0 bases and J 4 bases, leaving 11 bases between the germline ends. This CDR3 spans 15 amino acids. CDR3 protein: CASSLAGTRGNTIYF. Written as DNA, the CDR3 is TGCGCCAGCAGCTTGGCCGGGACAAGAGGAAACACCATATATTTT.

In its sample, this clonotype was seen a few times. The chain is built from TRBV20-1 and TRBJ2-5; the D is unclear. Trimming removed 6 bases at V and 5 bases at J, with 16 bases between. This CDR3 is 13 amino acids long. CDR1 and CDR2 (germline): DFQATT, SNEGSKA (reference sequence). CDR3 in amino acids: CSARRVSRETQYF. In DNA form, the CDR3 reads TGCAGTGCCCGACGGGTCTCAAGGGAGACCCAGTACTTC.